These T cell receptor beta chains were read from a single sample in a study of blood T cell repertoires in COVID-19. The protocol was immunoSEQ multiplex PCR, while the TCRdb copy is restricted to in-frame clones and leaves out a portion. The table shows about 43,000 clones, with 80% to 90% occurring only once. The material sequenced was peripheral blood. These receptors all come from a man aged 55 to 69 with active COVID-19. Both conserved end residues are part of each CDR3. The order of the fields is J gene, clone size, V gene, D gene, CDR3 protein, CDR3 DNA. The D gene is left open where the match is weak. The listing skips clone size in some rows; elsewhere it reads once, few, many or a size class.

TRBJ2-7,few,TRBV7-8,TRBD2,CASSPGLAGVNEQYF,TGTGCCAGCAGCCCAGGACTAGCGGGGGTAAACGAGCAGTACTTC
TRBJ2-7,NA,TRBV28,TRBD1,CASSLQAGTGGRVREQYF,TGTGCCAGCAGTTTACAGGCCGGGACAGGGGGCAGGGTCCGCGAGCAGTACTTC
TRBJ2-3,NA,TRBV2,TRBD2,CASSEGERGYTQYF,TGTGCCAGCAGTGAAGGGGAGCGGGGTTATACGCAGTATTTT
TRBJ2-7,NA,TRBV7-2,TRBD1,CASSLGGQNYEQYF,TGTGCCAGCAGCCTAGGGGGACAGAACTACGAGCAGTACTTC
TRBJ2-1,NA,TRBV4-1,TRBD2,CASSQVEGLAGEDEQFF,TGCGCCAGCAGCCAAGTTGAGGGACTAGCGGGGGAGGATGAGCAGTTCTTC
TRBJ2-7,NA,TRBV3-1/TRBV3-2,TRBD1,CASSRTGGGNEQYF,TGTGCCAGCAGCCGGACAGGGGGCGGGAACGAGCAGTACTTC
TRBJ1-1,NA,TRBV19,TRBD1,CASGETGLDTEAFF,TGTGCCAGTGGGGAGACAGGGTTGGACACTGAAGCTTTCTTT
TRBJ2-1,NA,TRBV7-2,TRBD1,CASSLRGRDNEQFF,TGTGCCAGCAGTCTCAGGGGGCGCGACAATGAGCAGTTCTTC
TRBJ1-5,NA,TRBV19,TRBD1,CASSTGTGGQPQHF,TGTGCCAGTAGTACGGGGACAGGGGGTCAGCCCCAGCATTTT
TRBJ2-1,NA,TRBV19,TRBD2,CASRTSGPSYNEQFF,TGTGCCAGTAGGACTAGCGGGCCCTCCTACAATGAGCAGTTCTTC
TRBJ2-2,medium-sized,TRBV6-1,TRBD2,CASSERGGATGELFF,TGTGCCAGCAGTGAACGCGGGGGGGCCACCGGGGAGCTGTTTTTT
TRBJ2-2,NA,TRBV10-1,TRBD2,CASSEGREEFTGELFF,TGCGCCAGCAGTGAAGGGCGGGAGGAGTTCACCGGGGAGCTGTTTTTT
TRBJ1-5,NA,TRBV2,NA,CASAEGTGYQPQHF,TGTGCCAGCGCGGAGGGCACGGGATATCAGCCCCAGCATTTT
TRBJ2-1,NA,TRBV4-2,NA,CASSQDVTYYEQFF,TGTGCCAGCAGCCAAGACGTAACGTACTATGAGCAGTTCTTC
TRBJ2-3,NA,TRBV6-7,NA,CASSQQGSTDTQYF,TGTGCCAGCAGTCAACAGGGATCCACAGATACGCAGTATTTT
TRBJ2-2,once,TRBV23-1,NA,CASILGQSPREVGELFF,TGCGCCAGCATTCTGGGACAGAGCCCGAGGGAGGTCGGGGAGCTGTTTTTT
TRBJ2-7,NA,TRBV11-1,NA,CASSRGHTEQYF,TGTGCCAGCAGCAGGGGACATACCGAGCAGTACTTC
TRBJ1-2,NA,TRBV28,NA,CASRPRQVNYGYTF,TGTGCCAGCAGACCCAGACAGGTTAACTATGGCTACACCTTC
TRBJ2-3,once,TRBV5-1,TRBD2,CASSYGLAGNMDTQYF,TGCGCCAGCAGCTACGGACTAGCGGGAAATATGGATACGCAGTATTTT
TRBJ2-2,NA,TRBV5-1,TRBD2,CASSLEWTGGNTGELFF,TGCGCCAGCAGCTTGGAATGGACGGGAGGTAACACCGGGGAGCTGTTTTTT
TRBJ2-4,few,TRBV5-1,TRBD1,CAKDGQGANKNIQYF,TGCGCCAAGGACGGACAGGGGGCGAACAAAAACATTCAGTACTTC
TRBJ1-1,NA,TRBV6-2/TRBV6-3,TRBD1,CASSRQGAQTEAFF,TGTGCCAGCAGCCGACAGGGGGCACAGACTGAAGCTTTCTTT
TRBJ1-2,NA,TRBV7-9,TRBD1,CASSLLEGGHGYTF,TGTGCCAGCAGCTTATTAGAAGGGGGCCATGGCTACACCTTC
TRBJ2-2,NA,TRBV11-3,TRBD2,CASSLEASGGELFF,TGTGCCAGCAGCTTAGAGGCTAGCGGCGGGGAGCTGTTTTTT
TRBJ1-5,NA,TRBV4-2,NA,CASSQESRQVFQPQHF,TGTGCCAGCAGCCAAGAGTCGAGACAGGTGTTCCAGCCCCAGCATTTT
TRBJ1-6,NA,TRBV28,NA,CASSPSGFASYNSPLHF,TGTGCCAGCAGCCCCTCGGGGTTCGCATCCTATAATTCACCCCTCCACTTT
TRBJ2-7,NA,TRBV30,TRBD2,CAWSQGLADSYEQYF,TGTGCCTGGAGTCAGGGACTAGCGGACTCCTACGAGCAGTACTTC
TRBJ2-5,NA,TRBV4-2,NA,CASSQEMRSGETQYF,TGTGCCAGCAGCCAAGAGATGCGGTCTGGGGAGACCCAGTACTTC
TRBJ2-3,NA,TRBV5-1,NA,CASCWPGVEDTQYF,TGCGCCAGCTGTTGGCCAGGGGTGGAAGATACGCAGTATTTT
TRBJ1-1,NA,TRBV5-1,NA,CASSLTGTNTEAFF,TGCGCCAGCAGCTTGACAGGGACGAACACTGAAGCTTTCTTT
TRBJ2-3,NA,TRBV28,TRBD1,CASSFLQQGKGDTQYF,TGTGCCAGCAGTTTTTTGCAACAGGGGAAAGGGGATACGCAGTATTTT
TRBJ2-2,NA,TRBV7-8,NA,CASSRGEGANTGELFF,TGTGCCAGCAGCCGGGGAGAGGGGGCGAACACCGGGGAGCTGTTTTTT
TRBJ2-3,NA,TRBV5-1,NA,CASSLEAVPTDTQYF,TGCGCCAGCAGCTTGGAAGCGGTTCCCACAGATACGCAGTATTTT
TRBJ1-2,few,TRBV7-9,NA,CASSLWTEVYGYTF,TGTGCCAGCAGCTTATGGACAGAGGTCTATGGCTACACCTTC
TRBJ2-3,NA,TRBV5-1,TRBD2,CASSPTSGRITDTQYF,TGCGCCAGCAGCCCCACTAGCGGGAGGATCACAGATACGCAGTATTTT
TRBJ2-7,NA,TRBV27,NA,CASSFRGNEQYF,TGTGCCAGCAGTTTCAGGGGTAACGAGCAGTACTTC